These 10 T cell receptor beta chains were all obtained from the same sample, sequenced in a study of OX40 agonist ivuxolimab in advanced cancers. The method was immunoSEQ multiplex PCR; TCRdb's version includes in-frame clones alone and lacks a portion of them. Among some 81,000 clones listed, more than 75% were seen once. The sequencing used CD4+ or CD8+ T cells sorted from blood, collected in a trial of the OX40 agonist ivuxolimab. The receptor source for this set is an adult with an advanced solid tumor such as melanoma, head and neck, liver or kidney cancer.

The gene calls are TRBV20-1 and TRBJ1-1, with D tentatively TRBD1 (5 bases). The CDR3 is 11 amino acids. V was pared by 6 bases and J by 11 bases, with 16 bases between. The germline gives CDR1 DFQATT, CDR2 SNEGSKA (reference sequence). The CDR3, as DNA: TGCAGTGCAAAATCAGGGCCGGGGGCTTTCTTT. This gives the protein CSAKSGPGAFF.

The gene calls are TRBV30 and TRBJ1-4; D is unresolved. Germline CDR1 and CDR2: GTSNPN and SVGIG (reference sequence). With 1 base removed from V and 5 bases from J, the gap between germline ends came to 14 bases. CDR3 length: 15 residues. CDR3 bases: TGTGCCTGGAGTGGGCGAATAGGGCCGAATGAAAAACTGTTTTTT. This sequence encodes CAWSGRIGPNEKLFF.

This chain uses TRBV4-1 with TRBJ1-5, with D possibly being TRBD1 (6 bases). The CDR3 spans 17 residues. The V gene lost 0 bases and the J gene lost 2 bases, with 14 bases spanning the gap. From germline, CDR1 is MGHRA and CDR2 YSYEKL. The CDR3 DNA sequence: TGCGCCAGCAGCCAAGATTTGGGGGGCAGGGGCAATCAGCCCCAGCATTTT. It translates to CASSQDLGGRGNQPQHF.

V usage is TRBV19 and J usage is TRBJ1-6, with TRBD1 identical over 8 bases. The V and J ends lost 6 bases and 7 bases, in that order; junction bases with no gene match: 5. The germline V gene has CDR1 LNHDA and CDR2 SQIVND (reference sequence). CDR3 length equals 14 residues. The CDR3 spells CASSLTGVNSPLHF. The CDR3 DNA reads TGTGCCAGTAGCCTGACAGGGGTCAATTCACCCCTCCACTTT.

This clone was counted only a few times. J is TRBJ1-1 and V is TRBV19; perhaps TRBD1 as D (5 bases). The germline gives CDR1 LNHDA, CDR2 SQIVND (reference sequence). The V and J ends lost 6 bases and 11 bases respectively, with 25 bases between them. The CDR3 spans 15 residues. CDR3 sequence reads: CASSPPGAEQVRAFF. CDR3 in DNA: TGTGCCAGTAGCCCACCTGGGGCAGAACAGGTGAGGGCTTTCTTT.

The chain is built from TRBV7-2 and TRBJ2-5; D not resolved. The end of the DNA fits TRBJ2-7 better, so the J call may be wrong. The CDR3 is 13 residues long. Germline V lookup: CDR1 SGHTA, CDR2 FQGNSA. Written as DNA, the CDR3 is TGTGCCAGCAGCTTTTGGGCCACCTACGAGCAGTACTTC. Translating it yields CASSFWATYEQYF.

This chain uses TRBV6-4 with TRBJ1-2; the D gene is possibly TRBD1 (5 bases). Between the trimmed V and J ends, which lost 5 bases and 7 bases, there was a span of 17 bases. This CDR3 region has 14 residues. CDR1 is MRHNA and CDR2 is SNTAGT in the germline V gene. CDR3 loop: CASSLGRGRRGYTF. The CDR3 DNA reads TGTGCCAGCAGTCTTGGGAGGGGAAGGCGTGGCTACACCTTC.

The chain links TRBV7-2 to TRBJ2-7; TRBD2 matches 7 bases. The CDR3 contains 17 residues. Germline CDR1 reads SGHTA; CDR2 reads FQGNSA. V gave up 5 bases and J gave up 0 bases; unmatched junction bases: 13. CDR3 nucleotide sequence: TGTGCCAGCAGCCGAAACGGAGGAGCGGGGAACTCCTACGAGCAGTACTTC. It translates to CASSRNGGAGNSYEQYF.

The chain combines TRBV29-1 with TRBJ1-2; D gene unclear. In germline, CDR1 is SQVTM, CDR2 ANQGSEA. The V end was cut by 3 bases, the J end by 4 bases, with 12 bases between. This CDR3 is 13 amino acids long. CDR3 sequence reads: CSVDDSGRYGYTF. The CDR3 DNA sequence: TGCAGCGTTGATGATTCAGGCCGCTATGGCTACACCTTC.

The chain links TRBV30 to TRBJ2-4, with D perhaps matching TRBD1 (5 bases). V was clipped by 0 bases and J by 7 bases, with 13 bases between them. The CDR3 runs 14 residues. The germline gives CDR1 GTSNPN, CDR2 SVGIG (reference sequence). Written as DNA, the CDR3 is TGTGCCTGGAGTGTACTGTCCTGGGGCAACATTCAGTACTTC. Protein: CAWSVLSWGNIQYF.